The 6 T cell receptor beta chains below come from one sample, sequenced in a study of T cell clonality in common variable immunodeficiency. Overall study results and limits: Fewer deletions and N-nucleotide insertions were reportedly seen in common variable immunodeficiency TCR beta sequences.

TCRdb's copy holds only in-frame clones and misses some; the assay was immunoSEQ multiplex PCR. The sample yields about 34,000 clones, without any singletons. Their recognized antigens are unknown. Sequencing was done on a sample of peripheral blood mononuclear cells. These receptors all stem from a human donor with common variable immunodeficiency.

This clone was counted a few times. The missing CDR3 end, 3 residues past where the read stops, is filled in from the germline J gene. The rearrangement uses TRBV19 and TRBJ2-7, with D possibly being TRBD1 (5 bases). The V gene's germline CDR1 is LNHDA and CDR2 SQIVND (reference sequence). The CDR3 has 14 residues. Trimming took 7 bases from V and 0 from J, leaving 13 bases between them. CDR3 DNA, as far as it was read: TGTGCCAGTATCGACAGCGCCCACTCCTACGAG. It yields the protein CASIDSAHSYE. The full CDR3 reads CASIDSAHSYEQYF. Together with reference TRBV19 and TRBJ2-7, the CDR3 gives the full variable domain: DGGITQSPKYLFRKEGQNVTLSCEQNLNHDAMYWYRQDPGQGLRLIYYSQIVNDFQKGDIAEGYSVSREKKESFPLTVTSAQKNPTAFYLCASIDSAHSYEQYFGPGTRLTVT.

This clone has only a few counts. The read finishes 3 residues shy of the CDR3 end, and the germline J gene is used to complete it. This rearrangement joins TRBV18 to TRBJ2-1, with D possibly matching TRBD2 (5 bases). Germline V CDR1 and CDR2: KGHSH, LQKENI. V was cut by 3 bases and J by 0 bases, with 12 bases left in between. The CDR3 spans 16 residues. The sequenced part of the CDR3 DNA is TGTGCCAGCTCACCGCCGGACTCCCTCTCCTACAATGAG. As protein: CASSPPDSLSYNE. The CDR3 in its entirety is CASSPPDSLSYNEQFF.

This clone was observed a few times. The sequence runs out 3 residues before the end of the CDR3; the remainder is reconstructed from the germline J gene. This chain connects TRBV7-9 to TRBJ2-1; 7 bases fit TRBD2. Germline V CDR1 and CDR2: SEHNR, FQNEAQ (reference sequence). CDR3 length: 13 amino acids. J lost 8 bases, V lost 4 bases, and 5 bases had no gene match. The CDR3 spells CASSSSGMDEQFF. The covered CDR3 bases are TGTGCCAGCAGCTCCAGCGGGATGGATGAG.

This clone was seen ten or more times. The missing CDR3 end, 3 residues past where the read stops, is filled in from the germline J gene. This rearrangement joins TRBV7-2 to TRBJ1-4; TRBD1 might be the D (6 bases). V was trimmed by 1 base and J by 4 bases, leaving 10 bases between them. The CDR3 loop spans 15 amino acids. From germline, CDR1 is SGHTA and CDR2 FQGNSA. The part of the CDR3 DNA that was read is TGTGCCAGCAGCTTAGGGGGGCGCGGTAATGAAAAA. The encoded protein is CASSLGGRGNEK. The CDR3 in its entirety is CASSLGGRGNEKLFF.

This clone is labeled as medium-sized (0.01 to 0.1%). The read ends 3 residues before the CDR3 terminus; that terminus is restored from the germline J gene. The V gene is TRBV20-1, the J gene TRBJ2-7; 16 nucleotides align to TRBD2. The germline V gene encodes CDR1 DFQATT and CDR2 SNEGSKA (reference sequence). The length of the CDR3 is 15 residues. After removal of 4 bases from V and 2 bases from J, the junction contained 2 bases not matched to a gene. The CDR3 DNA, read in part, is TGCAGTGCTATAGGGACTAGCGGGAGGGCCTACGAG. Translating gives CSAIGTSGRAYE. The entire CDR3 reads CSAIGTSGRAYEQYF.

This clone is medium-sized in the sample. The read ends 3 residues before the CDR3 terminus; that terminus is restored from the germline J gene. The rearrangement links TRBV5-4 to TRBJ1-4, with a tentative D call TRBD1 (5 bases). The germline V and J ends were trimmed by 2 bases and 6 bases, with 14 bases remaining between them. Germline V gives CDR1 SGHNT, CDR2 YYREEE (reference sequence). This CDR3 comprises 15 residues. The CDR3 is CASSLPGTGHEKLFF. The DNA read from the CDR3 is TGTGCCAGCAGCTTACCCGGGACTGGCCATGAAAAA.